The next 18 T cell receptor beta chains were all read from a single sample in a study of beta chain features in type 1 diabetes. TCRB transcripts that were expressed got sequenced, as all of the isolated RNA had been reverse transcribed. The table came from immunoSEQ multiplex PCR; TCRdb's copy has only in-frame clones and leaves some out. The sample yields 300,000 or so clones, 13% seen once. Their recognized antigens are unknown. Study results and limitations: Shortening of TCRB CDR3s, moderate but significant, appeared in all four CD4+ subsets of Type 1 diabetes patients.

Sequences were obtained from naive CD4+ T cells from blood. These TCRs come from a woman between 18 and 30 years old with type 1 diabetes.

The V call is TRBV5-1, the J call TRBJ2-5; the match to TRBD1 covers 9 bases. This CDR3 has 15 amino acids. Per the germline V gene, CDR1 is SGHRS and CDR2 is YFSETQ. The V and J ends lost 5 bases and 4 bases, in that order; junction bases with no gene match: 9. CDR3 in amino acids: CASRQTGGGLETQYF. CDR3 DNA: TGCGCCAGCAGACAAACAGGGGGCGGGTTAGAGACCCAGTACTTC.

This clone was seen more than once but under ten times. J is TRBJ2-7 and V is TRBV7-9; weak D call: TRBD2 (6 bases). The ends were cut back, 1 base at V and 3 bases at J, with 10 bases in the middle. CDR1 is SEHNR and CDR2 is FQNEAQ in the germline V gene (reference sequence). The CDR3 consists of 14 residues. This CDR3 is CASSLDGGIYEQYV. The CDR3 coding sequence is TGTGCCAGCAGCTTAGATGGGGGGATCTACGAGCAGTACGTC.

This chain connects TRBV19 to TRBJ2-7; TRBD2 matches 11 bases. The CDR3 sequence is 14 residues long. In germline, CDR1 is LNHDA, CDR2 SQIVND (reference sequence). V was pared by 6 bases and J by 5 bases, with 6 bases of the junction left unmatched. CDR3 nucleotide sequence: TGTGCCAGTAGCCGCGGGACTAGCGGCCACGAGCAGTACTTC. This codes for CASSRGTSGHEQYF.

The sample holds a few counts of this clone. CDR3 in DNA: TGTGCCTGGAGTTTAGCGGGAGCACCCTACGAGCAGTACTTC. It codes for CAWSLAGAPYEQYF. The chain links TRBV30 to TRBJ2-7; 9 nucleotides agree with TRBD2. With V trimmed by 2 bases and J by 2 bases, 4 bases remained unmatched. Germline lookup yields CDR1 GTSNPN and CDR2 SVGIG (reference sequence). This CDR3 has 14 amino acids.

This clone was found a few times. The chain employs TRBV23-1 and TRBJ2-7, with D hard to call. TRBV23-1 is an open reading frame, and its role is uncertain. V gave up 2 bases and J gave up 6 bases, with 23 bases separating them. The CDR3 covers 17 residues. CDR3 nucleotides: TGCGCCAGCAGTCAAACTACCGATAGACCTTGGGTACGCGAGCAGTACGTC. It translates to CASSQTTDRPWVREQYV.

The chain has TRBV9 and TRBJ2-3, with TRBD1 as a possible D gene (5 bases). Germline CDR1 SGDLS, CDR2 YYNGEE. Between the trimmed V and J ends, which lost 2 bases and 1 base, there was a span of 17 bases. The length of the CDR3 is 17 residues. The CDR3, as DNA: TGTGCCAGCAGCGTTAGCCTGGACACGCCGGGCACAGATACGCAGTATTTT. It yields the protein CASSVSLDTPGTDTQYF.

V is TRBV9 and J is TRBJ1-1, with TRBD1 as a possible D gene (5 bases). The CDR3 covers 15 residues. V was clipped by 4 bases and J by 0 bases, with 13 bases between them. Looked up from germline, CDR1 is SGDLS and CDR2 is YYNGEE. CDR3 loop: CASSSSGVLNTEAFF. The CDR3 DNA sequence: TGTGCCAGCAGCTCCTCGGGGGTCCTGAACACTGAAGCTTTCTTT.

This clone was seen more than once but under ten times. This sequence joins TRBV15 and TRBJ2-7, with 7 bases aligning to TRBD1. V lost 3 bases to trimming and J lost 6 bases; unmatched junction nucleotides: 11. Germline CDR1 is LNHNV and CDR2 is YYDKDF (reference sequence). The CDR3 loop spans 15 amino acids. The CDR3 loop is CATSRVGTAIGEQYF. The CDR3 bases are TGTGCCACCAGCAGGGTTGGGACAGCAATCGGCGAGCAGTACTTC.

This clone has at least ten counts. The chain links TRBV29-1 to TRBJ2-3, with D perhaps matching TRBD2 (5 bases). V lost 6 bases and J 8 bases, leaving 9 bases between the germline ends. Germline V lookup: CDR1 SQVTM, CDR2 ANQGSEA. CDR3 length equals 10 residues. The CDR3 reads CSVGEGTQYF. The DNA for the CDR3 is TGCAGCGTGGGTGAGGGTACGCAGTATTTT.

In this sample, this clone turned up a few times. The J gene is TRBJ1-1, the V gene TRBV29-1, with D unclear. Germline CDR1 and CDR2: SQVTM and ANQGSEA. CDR3 size: 13 residues. V was shortened by 6 bases and J by 1 base, with 12 bases between the two germline ends. CDR3 DNA sequence: TGCAGCGTACGGGGAGGGCCGAACACTGAAGCTTTCTTT. The encoded protein is CSVRGGPNTEAFF.

This clone turned up a few times. The chain combines TRBV7-9 with TRBJ2-7; 9 bases are shared with TRBD2. The V segment lost 7 bases and the J segment 6 bases; nucleotides outside the gene matches: 13. Germline CDR1 SEHNR, CDR2 FQNEAQ (reference sequence). This CDR3 is built from 15 residues. The CDR3 sequence is CASTSLSGRHPEQYV. The DNA of the CDR3 is TGTGCCAGCACCTCGCTTAGCGGGAGACATCCCGAGCAGTACGTC.

V usage is TRBV7-2 and J usage is TRBJ2-3; the D gene is possibly TRBD2 (5 bases). Germline V gene sequence: CDR1 SGHTA, CDR2 FQGNSA. This CDR3 is built from 13 residues. V was pared by 4 bases and J by 3 bases, with 8 bases between. The CDR3 region is CASSSSGTDTQYF. CDR3 bases: TGTGCCAGCAGCTCCAGCGGTACAGATACGCAGTATTTT.

This clone was observed a few times. V gene TRBV29-1 combines with J gene TRBJ2-3; 9 bases match TRBD1. The CDR3 length is 15 residues. Trimming took 7 bases from V and 1 from J; bases not matched to a gene: 9. Per the germline V gene, CDR1 is SQVTM and CDR2 is ANQGSEA. The CDR3 spells CSADFTGGGTDTQYF. In DNA form, the CDR3 reads TGCAGCGCCGACTTTACAGGGGGCGGCACAGATACGCAGTATTTT.

The chain combines TRBV11-2 with TRBJ1-1, with D maybe TRBD1 (6 bases). V was shortened by 5 bases and J by 1 base, with 14 bases between the two germline ends. CDR3 size: 15 residues. Germline CDR1 reads SGHAT; CDR2 reads FQNNGV. The CDR3 here is CASSEWTAWNTEAFF. The DNA for the CDR3 is TGTGCCAGCAGCGAGTGGACAGCATGGAACACTGAAGCTTTCTTT.

This clone was seen only a few times. V and J are TRBV19 and TRBJ2-1; D might be TRBD2 (6 bases). V lost 8 bases and J 1 base, leaving 15 bases between the germline ends. From germline, CDR1 is LNHDA and CDR2 SQIVND (reference sequence). The CDR3 runs to 15 residues. The CDR3 region has the DNA TGTGCCAGTCGGGACTCTGCAGGGTCCTACAATGAGCAGTTCTTC. The encoded protein is CASRDSAGSYNEQFF.

This clone was seen a handful of times. The chain joins TRBV11-2 to TRBJ2-7, with a possible D match to TRBD2 (5 bases). V dropped 5 bases and J dropped 7 bases, with 21 bases sitting between them. The length of the CDR3 is 15 residues. Germline CDR1 SGHAT, CDR2 FQNNGV. The CDR3 spells CASSPAVYPQWEQYV. For the CDR3, the DNA is TGTGCCAGCAGCCCAGCGGTTTATCCACAGTGGGAGCAGTACGTC.

This sequence joins TRBV5-8 and TRBJ1-5; weak D call: TRBD1 (5 bases). Germline-derived CDR1 and CDR2 are SGHTS and YDEGEE. There are 16 residues in the CDR3. With 0 bases removed from V and 11 bases from J, the gap between germline ends came to 21 bases. CDR3 loop: CASSLGQQGRWRAQHF. The CDR3 bases are TGTGCCAGCAGCTTGGGACAGCAGGGCCGTTGGAGGGCCCAGCATTTT.

This clone showed up just a few times. The chain carries TRBV7-2 and TRBJ2-3, with 11 positions matching TRBD2. J lost 4 bases, V lost 3 bases, and 6 bases had no gene match. The CDR3 loop spans 16 amino acids. Germline CDR1 reads SGHTA; CDR2 reads FQGNSA. In nucleotides, the CDR3 is TGTGCCAGCAGCTTCATAGCGGGAGGGCCCCCAGATACGCAGTATTTT. It is translated as CASSFIAGGPPDTQYF.